Listed here is a single T cell receptor (beta chain). Profiled with immunoSEQ multiplex PCR; TCRdb holds only in-frame clones, not every one. The sample lists about 130,000 clones, around four fifths occurring once. The length of the CDR3 is 16 residues. V dropped 5 bases and J dropped 1 base, with 17 bases sitting between them. The germline CDR1 and CDR2 sequences are SGHAT and FQDESV (reference sequence). The source of the sample is a study of blood T cell repertoires in COVID-19. V gene TRBV11-1 combines with J gene TRBJ1-2; weak D call: TRBD1 (6 bases). The clonotype was recovered from a man in his forties or fifties with active or convalescent COVID-19. The source material was peripheral blood. The CDR3 protein is CASSGQDGTFNYGYTF. The CDR3 DNA reads as TGTGCCAGCAGCGGCCAGGACGGGACATTTAACTATGGCTACACCTTC.